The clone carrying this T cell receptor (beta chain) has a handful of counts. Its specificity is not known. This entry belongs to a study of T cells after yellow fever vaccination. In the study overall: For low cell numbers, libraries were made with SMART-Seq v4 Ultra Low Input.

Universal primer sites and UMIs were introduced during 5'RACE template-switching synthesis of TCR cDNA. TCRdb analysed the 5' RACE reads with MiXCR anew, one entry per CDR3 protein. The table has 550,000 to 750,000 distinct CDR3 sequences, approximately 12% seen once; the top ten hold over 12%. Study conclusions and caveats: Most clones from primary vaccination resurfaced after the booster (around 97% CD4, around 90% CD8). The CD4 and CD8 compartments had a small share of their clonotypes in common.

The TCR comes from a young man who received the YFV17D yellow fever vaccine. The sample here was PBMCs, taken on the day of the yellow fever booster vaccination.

The CDR3 sequence: CASSPSGSFRGSLQETQYF. As DNA, the CDR3 is TGTGCCAGCAGCCCCAGCGGGAGCTTTCGTGGCTCCCTACAAGAGACCCAGTACTTC. The chain couples TRBV14 to TRBJ2-5; 8 positions match TRBD2. This CDR3 spans 19 amino acids. Germline CDR1 and CDR2: SGHDN and FVKESK. Unmatched junction bases numbered 18, after V lost 4 bases and J lost 2 bases.